A single sample gave rise to the 16 T cell receptor beta chains below, sequenced in a study of long-term antiretroviral therapy in people with HIV. Assay version v3.0 of immunoSEQ was used, and it was run at survey level. TCRdb keeps only in-frame clones here, not all; method: immunoSEQ multiplex PCR. The sample holds about 39,000 clones, approximately 85% seen once. The material was unsorted PBMCs, obtained 3.1 years after starting antiretroviral therapy. These receptors all stem from a woman in her 50s with HIV.

The V call is TRBV19, the J call TRBJ1-5, with 9 bases lining up with TRBD1. V lost 8 bases to trimming and J lost 3 bases; unmatched junction nucleotides: 11. Per germline, CDR1 LNHDA and CDR2 SQIVND (reference sequence). CDR3 size: 16 residues. The CDR3: CASARDGQGYNQPQHF. Written as DNA, the CDR3 is TGTGCCAGTGCCCGGGACGGACAGGGGTACAATCAGCCCCAGCATTTT.

This clone was seen just once. The V gene is TRBV5-5, the J gene TRBJ2-2, with 9 bases aligning to TRBD2. V trimming: 4 bases; J trimming: 4 bases; junction bases outside the gene matches: 8. The CDR3 contains 16 residues. The V gene's germline CDR1 is SGHKS and CDR2 YYEKEE (reference sequence). CDR3 coding DNA: TGTGCCAGCAGCCCATTAGCGGGGGTGGTCACCGGGGAGCTGTTTTTT. This sequence encodes CASSPLAGVVTGELFF.

The chain links TRBV5-1 to TRBJ2-7; D is unresolved. CDR3 size: 14 residues. Germline-derived CDR1 and CDR2 are SGHRS and YFSETQ. V was trimmed by 3 bases and J by 3 bases, leaving 13 bases between them. DNA for the CDR3: TGCGCCAGCAGCTCGAATGGGCGGTACTACGAGCAGTACTTC. Translation: CASSSNGRYYEQYF.

This chain uses TRBV7-2 with TRBJ2-7; D unresolved. The length of the CDR3 is 12 residues. CDR1 is SGHTA and CDR2 is FQGNSA in the germline V gene. Trimming removed 3 bases from V and 3 bases from J, with 6 bases in between. DNA of the CDR3: TGTGCCAGCAGCTTCTCCGGCTACGAGCAGTACTTC. It is translated as CASSFSGYEQYF.

The chain couples TRBV29-1 to TRBJ1-2; possible D gene TRBD1, 6 bases. In germline, CDR1 is SQVTM, CDR2 ANQGSEA. The CDR3 covers 13 residues. V was shortened by 2 bases and J by 4 bases, with 11 bases between the two germline ends. This chain's CDR3 is CSVEPGQSYGYTF. The CDR3 DNA follows: TGCAGCGTTGAACCGGGACAATCCTATGGCTACACCTTC.

The genes are TRBV10-3 and TRBJ2-1; 11 nucleotides agree with TRBD2. CDR1 is ENHRY, CDR2 SYGVKD, per germline. V lost 4 bases and J lost 6; bases outside the gene matches: 8. The CDR3 is 16 residues long. CDR3 nucleotides: TGTGCCATCAGTGTCCTGGATAGCGGGGGGGCCAATGAGCAGTTCTTC. This sequence encodes CAISVLDSGGANEQFF.

Comments on this clone: The germline gene is not matched at one end of the junction; a read error may be the cause. V and J are TRBV6-6 and TRBJ2-4; tentatively, D is TRBD1 (6 bases). From germline, CDR1 is MNHNY and CDR2 SVGAGI (reference sequence). CDR3 size: 11 residues. The CDR3 DNA is TGTGCCAGCAGTTTCGGGACATCCGCAGGCTTC. Translating gives CASSFGTSAGF.

The chain links TRBV19 to TRBJ2-7; perhaps TRBD1 as D (5 bases). The CDR3 consists of 15 residues. Trimming took 7 bases from V and 2 from J, leaving 18 bases between them. In germline, CDR1 is LNHDA, CDR2 SQIVND (reference sequence). The CDR3 is CASTPSDKPAYEQYF. The CDR3 bases are TGTGCCAGTACCCCCTCGGACAAGCCCGCCTACGAGCAGTACTTC.

V gene TRBV18 combines with J gene TRBJ2-7; 9 nucleotides agree with TRBD1. V dropped 6 bases and J dropped 3; count of bases not matched to a gene: 6. Germline loops: CDR1 KGHSH, CDR2 LQKENI. This CDR3 spans 14 amino acids. CDR3 sequence: CASSSGTGIYEQYF. The DNA for the CDR3 is TGTGCCAGCTCCTCCGGGACAGGGATCTACGAGCAGTACTTC.

V is TRBV2 and J is TRBJ1-5; 9 bases line up with TRBD1. The ends lost 4 bases at V and 4 bases at J; junction bases unmatched: 5. The CDR3 is made up of 15 amino acids. CDR1 SNHLY and CDR2 FYNNEI come from the germline V gene. CDR3 sequence reads: CASSVTGQGNQPQHF. Written as DNA, the CDR3 is TGTGCCAGCAGTGTTACAGGACAGGGGAATCAGCCCCAGCATTTT.

The chain employs TRBV14 and TRBJ1-2, with 9 bases identical to TRBD1. Per the germline V gene, CDR1 is SGHDN and CDR2 is FVKESK. With V trimmed by 6 bases and J by 3 bases, 8 bases remained unmatched. This CDR3 contains 15 residues. Written as DNA, the CDR3 is TGTGCCAGCAGTCGTCGACAGGGGGATTACTATGGCTACACCTTC. It is translated as CASSRRQGDYYGYTF.

The rearrangement links TRBV2 to TRBJ1-5; D unresolved. Germline values: CDR1 SNHLY, CDR2 FYNNEI. The CDR3 runs 13 residues. Trimming took 4 bases from V and 0 from J, leaving 4 bases between them. This CDR3 reads CASSAASNQPQHF. CDR3 bases: TGTGCCAGCAGTGCTGCTAGCAATCAGCCCCAGCATTTT. Full variable domain (remainder filled in from reference TRBV2 and TRBJ1-5): EPEVTQTPSHQVTQMGQEVILRCVPISNHLYFYWYRQILGQKVEFLVSFYNNEISEKSEIFDDQFSVERPDGSNFTLKIRSTKLEDSAMYFCASSAASNQPQHFGDGTRLSIL.

The chain carries TRBV6-5 and TRBJ2-3, with D possibly matching TRBD2 (5 bases). Germline V gives CDR1 MNHEY, CDR2 SVGAGI. V was trimmed by 6 bases and J by 3 bases, leaving 13 bases between them. The CDR3 extends over 14 amino acids. The CDR3 sequence: CASSFGRDTDTQYF. In nucleotides, the CDR3 is TGTGCCAGCAGCTTCGGACGGGATACAGATACGCAGTATTTT.

The rearrangement uses TRBV11-1 and TRBJ2-7; 10 bases align to TRBD2. CDR1 and CDR2 (germline): SGHAT, FQDESV (reference sequence). The J segment lost 2 bases and the V segment lost 5 bases, leaving 9 bases of the junction unmatched. The CDR3 extends over 16 amino acids. CDR3 sequence (DNA): TGTGCCAGCAGCCCAGCGCGGCTAGCGGGGGCCTACGAGCAGTACTTC. Translating it yields CASSPARLAGAYEQYF.

This rearrangement joins TRBV2 to TRBJ2-7, with 7 bases lining up with TRBD1. The V segment lost 6 bases and the J segment 0 bases; nucleotides outside the gene matches: 29. This CDR3 is 22 amino acids long. In germline, CDR1 is SNHLY, CDR2 FYNNEI. The chain's CDR3 is CASRPTLTTPGQRAEDSYEQYF. CDR3 nucleotide sequence: TGTGCCAGCAGACCTACGCTGACAACACCGGGACAGAGGGCCGAGGACTCCTACGAGCAGTACTTC.

The chain couples TRBV29-1 to TRBJ2-1, with D unresolved. The V end lost 5 bases, the J end lost 4 bases, and 15 bases lay between the germline ends. This CDR3 is built from 14 residues. Germline assignment: CDR1 SQVTM and CDR2 ANQGSEA. Here the CDR3 reads CSVPRALSYNEQFF. The CDR3 DNA reads TGCAGCGTTCCGAGAGCCTTGAGTTACAATGAGCAGTTCTTC.